This passage covers 29 T cell receptor beta chains from one sample sequenced in a study of control samples from healthy donors and cancer patients. Assay: immunoSEQ multiplex PCR; the TCRdb copy retains only in-frame clones and omits some. Among about 44,000 clones listed, about 87% were seen once. Material: PBMCs. These receptors were obtained from a woman aged 55-69 years with lung cancer.

The chain joins TRBV6-4 to TRBJ2-3, with 10 bases that match TRBD2. The V and J ends lost 9 bases and 0 bases, in that order; junction bases with no gene match: 6. Germline V CDR1 and CDR2: MRHNA, SNTAGT. The CDR3 runs to 15 residues. CDR3 nucleotide sequence: TGTGCCAGGTGCAGCGGGAGGGCTAGCACAGATACGCAGTATTTT. As protein: CARCSGRASTDTQYF.

V and J are TRBV9 and TRBJ2-7; 14 nucleotides line up with TRBD2. V dropped 4 bases and J dropped 5; count of bases not matched to a gene: 5. This CDR3 has 15 residues. Germline assignment: CDR1 SGDLS and CDR2 YYNGEE. CDR3 coding DNA: TGTGCCAGCAGCTCCCGACTAGCGGGAGGGGACGAGCAGTACTTC. This gives the protein CASSSRLAGGDEQYF. The variable domain in full, completed from reference TRBV9 and TRBJ2-7, reads DSGVTQTPKHLITATGQRVTLRCSPRSGDLSVYWYQQSLDQGLQFLIQYYNGEERAKGNILERFSAQQFPDLHSELNLSSLELGDSALYFCASSSRLAGGDEQYFGPGTRLTVT.

The V and J genes are TRBV5-6 and TRBJ2-1; unclear D gene. V dropped 1 base and J dropped 2 bases, with 4 bases sitting between them. The germline V gene has CDR1 SGHDT and CDR2 YYEEEE. The CDR3 has 13 residues. CDR3 loop: CASSLYTYNEQFF. CDR3 nucleotide sequence: TGTGCCAGCAGCTTGTACACCTACAATGAGCAGTTCTTC.

This clone was recorded only once. The V call is TRBV7-6, the J call TRBJ2-3; D remains unclear. V was clipped by 3 bases and J by 5 bases, with 15 bases between them. The germline V gene encodes CDR1 SGHVS and CDR2 FNYEAQ. The CDR3 spans 15 residues. As DNA, the CDR3 is TGTGCCAGCAGCTTCTCCCGGGCTGGAAAAGATACGCAGTATTTT. This translates into CASSFSRAGKDTQYF.

The chain has TRBV27 and TRBJ2-2; D possibly corresponds to TRBD1 (6 bases). This CDR3 contains 14 residues. V lost 0 bases and J lost 4, with 6 bases in between. Germline loops: CDR1 MNHEY, CDR2 SMNVEV (reference sequence). CDR3 DNA sequence: TGTGCCAGCAGTTTATCAGGGGGCACCGGGGAGCTGTTTTTT. Protein: CASSLSGGTGELFF.

This chain joins TRBV5-5 and TRBJ2-2; D is undetermined. The germline V gene encodes CDR1 SGHKS and CDR2 YYEKEE (reference sequence). V was pared by 1 base and J by 0 bases, with 10 bases between. There are 16 residues in the CDR3. The CDR3: CASSLTEPANTGELFF. The DNA for the CDR3 is TGTGCCAGCAGCTTGACTGAGCCCGCGAACACCGGGGAGCTGTTTTTT.

The chain employs TRBV30 and TRBJ1-1; possible D gene TRBD1, 6 bases. The germline V gene encodes CDR1 GTSNPN and CDR2 SVGIG (reference sequence). The V end was cut by 1 base, the J end by 1 base, with 10 bases between. The CDR3 spans 14 residues. The CDR3 DNA is TGTGCCTGGAGTGGGTACAGGGCGAACACTGAAGCTTTCTTT. Protein sequence: CAWSGYRANTEAFF. Supplemented by reference TRBV30 and TRBJ1-1, the full variable domain reads SQTIHQWPATLVQPVGSPLSLECTVEGTSNPNLYWYRQAAGRGLQLLFYSVGIGQISSEVPQNLSASRPQDRQFILSSKKLLLSDSGFYLCAWSGYRANTEAFFGQGTRLTVV.

This chain joins TRBV5-1 and TRBJ2-1; 8 bases agree with TRBD2. The CDR3 has 16 amino acids. J was trimmed by 5 bases and V by 4 bases; bases with no gene match: 11. Per germline, CDR1 SGHRS and CDR2 YFSETQ. Written as DNA, the CDR3 is TGCGCCAGCAGCGAATACGACACGGGGGGGAACAATGAGCAGTTCTTC. It translates to CASSEYDTGGNNEQFF. The variable domain in full, completed from reference TRBV5-1 and TRBJ2-1, reads KAGVTQTPRYLIKTRGQQVTLSCSPISGHRSVSWYQQTPGQGLQFLFEYFSETQRNKGNFPGRFSGRQFSNSRSEMNVSTLELGDSALYLCASSEYDTGGNNEQFFGPGTRLTVL.

The table lists this clone with a few counts. The CDR3 DNA follows: TGTGCCAGCAGCCAGACAGGACCCTACACTGAAGCTTTCTTT. It codes for CASSQTGPYTEAFF. V gene TRBV3-1 (or the pseudogene TRBV3-2) combines with J gene TRBJ1-1, with D tentatively TRBD1 (6 bases). The CDR3 is 14 residues long. Trimming left V 3 bases short and J 3 bases short, with 11 bases between. Germline V gives CDR1 LGHDT, CDR2 YNNKEL (reference sequence).

This chain joins TRBV27 and TRBJ1-5; 7 nucleotides line up with TRBD1. The germline gives CDR1 MNHEY, CDR2 SMNVEV (reference sequence). Germline trimming cut 6 bases from V and 4 bases from J; bases unmatched to any gene: 6. The CDR3 has 14 residues. The DNA of the CDR3 is TGTGCCAGCAGCAATGACAGGGTTAATCAGCCCCAGCATTTT. This translates into CASSNDRVNQPQHF.

This chain connects TRBV2 to TRBJ2-7, with no clear D. CDR1 is SNHLY and CDR2 is FYNNEI in the germline V gene. V was clipped by 3 bases and J by 2 bases, with 8 bases between them. The CDR3 runs 13 residues. CDR3 DNA: TGTGCCAGCAGTGACCCCTCCACCTACGAGCAGTACTTC. As protein: CASSDPSTYEQYF.

The chain uses TRBV6-5 and TRBJ1-1; D unresolved. V was clipped by 0 bases and J by 0 bases, with 8 bases between them. The CDR3 totals 15 residues. Germline CDR1 reads MNHEY; CDR2 reads SVGAGI. The CDR3 here is CASSYSQALNTEAFF. The CDR3 DNA is TGTGCCAGCAGTTACTCGCAGGCTTTGAACACTGAAGCTTTCTTT.

This clone appeared a single time. The J gene is TRBJ2-2, the V gene TRBV30, with D possibly being TRBD2 (5 bases). Trimming took 3 bases from V and 4 from J, leaving 15 bases between them. CDR1 is GTSNPN, CDR2 SVGIG, per germline (reference sequence). This CDR3 is built from 15 residues. This CDR3 is CAWRFFGRGTGELFF. The CDR3 nucleotides are TGTGCCTGGAGATTTTTTGGGAGAGGCACCGGGGAGCTGTTTTTT.

The chain joins TRBV7-6 to TRBJ2-7; 13 bases map to TRBD2. Per the germline V gene, CDR1 is SGHVS and CDR2 is FNYEAQ. V shed 5 bases, J shed 6 bases, and the junction held 4 bases outside the gene matches. The CDR3 totals 14 residues. CDR3 protein: CASSPRLAGGEQYF. CDR3 DNA sequence: TGTGCCAGCAGCCCAAGACTAGCGGGAGGCGAGCAGTACTTC. The full variable domain, in which reference TRBV7-6 and TRBJ2-7 provide the parts outside the CDR3, is GAGVSQSPRYKVTKRGQDVALRCDPISGHVSLYWYRQALGQGPEFLTYFNYEAQQDKSGLPNDRFSAERPEGSISTLTIQRTEQRDSAMYRCASSPRLAGGEQYFGPGTRLTVT.

The V call is TRBV7-9, the J call TRBJ1-4, with D unclear. The CDR3 consists of 15 residues. With 1 base removed from V and 6 bases from J, the gap between germline ends came to 12 bases. In germline, CDR1 is SEHNR, CDR2 FQNEAQ (reference sequence). CDR3 amino acids: CASSLETDNHEKLFF. CDR3 coding DNA: TGTGCCAGCAGCTTAGAAACAGATAACCATGAAAAACTGTTTTTT.

The chain is built from TRBV3-1 (or the pseudogene TRBV3-2) and TRBJ2-7; perhaps TRBD1 as D (6 bases). The CDR3 runs 16 residues. Looked up from germline, CDR1 is LGHDT and CDR2 is YNNKEL (reference sequence). V shed 4 bases and J shed 3 bases, with 19 bases lying between them. CDR3 sequence: CASSLLDSATGYEQYF. The DNA for the CDR3 is TGTGCCAGCAGCCTCCTGGACAGCGCTACGGGCTACGAGCAGTACTTC.

J is TRBJ1-1 and V is TRBV7-3; D may be TRBD1 (6 bases). The ends were cut back, 0 bases at V and 4 bases at J, with 6 bases in the middle. Germline V CDR1 and CDR2: SGHTA, FQGTGA. The CDR3 is 13 residues long. This CDR3 reads CASSLTGGTEAFF. The DNA for the CDR3 is TGTGCCAGCAGCTTAACAGGGGGCACTGAAGCTTTCTTT.

This clone has a single count. The V and J genes are TRBV14 and TRBJ2-7; D not certain. Trimming pared 2 bases from V and 0 bases from J, leaving 2 bases between. The CDR3 covers 12 residues. Germline CDR1 and CDR2: SGHDN and FVKESK. CDR3 sequence (DNA): TGTGCCAGCAGCCAAATCTCCTACGAGCAGTACTTC. It codes for CASSQISYEQYF.

The chain employs TRBV12-5 and TRBJ1-3, with D perhaps matching TRBD1 (6 bases). Germline assignment: CDR1 LGHNT and CDR2 FRNRAP. Trimming removed 1 base at V and 0 bases at J, with 13 bases between. CDR3 length equals 17 residues. The DNA for the CDR3 is TGTGCTAGTGGTTTGGGACAACCAGGGGACTCTGGAAACACCATATATTTT. Its protein product is CASGLGQPGDSGNTIYF. Full variable domain (outside the CDR3, taken from reference TRBV12-5 and TRBJ1-3): DARVTQTPRHKVTEMGQEVTMRCQPILGHNTVFWYRQTMMQGLELLAYFRNRAPLDDSGMPKDRFSAEMPDATLATLKIQPSEPRDSAVYFCASGLGQPGDSGNTIYFGEGSWLTVV.

This chain connects TRBV24-1 to TRBJ2-1; TRBD2 agrees at 7 bases. Trimming removed 3 bases from V and 3 bases from J; junction bases left unmatched: 7. Germline loops: CDR1 KGHDR, CDR2 SFDVKD. This CDR3 has 16 residues. In DNA form, the CDR3 reads TGTGCCACCAGTGATCCCGGGGACTACTTCTACAATGAGCAGTTCTTC. Translated: CATSDPGDYFYNEQFF.

The rearrangement links TRBV14 to TRBJ1-3; the D gene is possibly TRBD1 (5 bases). The CDR3 contains 13 residues. The V gene's germline CDR1 is SGHDN and CDR2 FVKESK. Trimming took off 4 bases at V and 4 bases at J, with 8 bases between the two ends. CDR3 protein: CASSRGAGNTIYF. As DNA, the CDR3 is TGTGCCAGCAGCCGAGGGGCAGGAAACACCATATATTTT.

This clone was seen a few times. The gene calls are TRBV5-1 and TRBJ2-3, with 7 bases aligning to TRBD2. Germline V gene sequence: CDR1 SGHRS, CDR2 YFSETQ. The CDR3 contains 14 residues. After removal of 7 bases from V and 4 bases from J, the junction contained 9 bases not matched to a gene. This CDR3 is CASSPTGGSDTQYF. CDR3 DNA: TGCGCCAGCTCCCCGACGGGAGGATCAGATACGCAGTATTTT. The full variable domain, its missing parts supplied by reference TRBV5-1 and TRBJ2-3, is KAGVTQTPRYLIKTRGQQVTLSCSPISGHRSVSWYQQTPGQGLQFLFEYFSETQRNKGNFPGRFSGRQFSNSRSEMNVSTLELGDSALYLCASSPTGGSDTQYFGPGTRLTVL.

The gene calls are TRBV11-2 and TRBJ1-5; D unclear. Trimming took 1 base from V and 6 from J, leaving 7 bases between them. The CDR3 length is 13 residues. The germline gives CDR1 SGHAT, CDR2 FQNNGV. This CDR3 is CASSLGGGQPQHF. CDR3 coding DNA: TGTGCCAGCAGCTTAGGAGGAGGTCAGCCCCAGCATTTT.

The chain's CDR3 is CASSLGHSNTGELFF. CDR3 in DNA: TGCGCCAGCAGCTTGGGACACTCGAACACCGGGGAGCTGTTTTTT. The gene calls are TRBV5-1 and TRBJ2-2; D call uncertain. The CDR3 covers 15 residues. Trimming removed 0 bases at V and 0 bases at J, with 6 bases between. Germline values: CDR1 SGHRS, CDR2 YFSETQ.

A single count supports this clone. This sequence joins TRBV28 and TRBJ2-2; no clear D gene. The V gene's germline CDR1 is MDHEN and CDR2 SYDVKM. This CDR3 spans 13 amino acids. V was pared by 4 bases and J by 1 base, with 4 bases between. As DNA, the CDR3 is TGTGCCAGCAGTTCTTTGAACACCGGGGAGCTGTTTTTT. It translates to CASSSLNTGELFF.

The gene calls are TRBV6-5 and TRBJ1-1; the D gene is possibly TRBD1 (5 bases). V was trimmed by 6 bases and J by 0 bases, leaving 11 bases between them. Germline V gene lookup returns CDR1 MNHEY and CDR2 SVGAGI. The CDR3 consists of 14 residues. CDR3 amino acids: CASRPGTVNTEAFF. Written as DNA, the CDR3 is TGTGCCAGCAGGCCCGGGACCGTGAACACTGAAGCTTTCTTT.

V usage is TRBV9 and J usage is TRBJ2-7, with D tentatively TRBD1 or TRBD2 (5 bases each). V was shortened by 3 bases and J by 4 bases, with 17 bases between the two germline ends. This CDR3 has 15 residues. Germline assignment: CDR1 SGDLS and CDR2 YYNGEE. The CDR3 sequence: CASSGRETGPYEQYF. The DNA for the CDR3 is TGTGCCAGCAGCGGTCGAGAAACGGGGCCATACGAGCAGTACTTC.

This chain connects TRBV5-5 to TRBJ2-7, with D possibly being TRBD2 (6 bases). Looked up from germline, CDR1 is SGHKS and CDR2 is YYEKEE (reference sequence). V lost 0 bases and J lost 1, with 11 bases in between. The CDR3 covers 15 residues. The DNA of the CDR3 is TGTGCCAGCAGCTTGGAGGCTAGCGCTTCCTACGAGCAGTACTTC. It specifies CASSLEASASYEQYF.

The chain employs TRBV7-9 and TRBJ1-2; D is undetermined. V was shortened by 5 bases and J by 2 bases, with 15 bases between the two germline ends. This CDR3 is built from 15 residues. CDR1 and CDR2 (germline): SEHNR, FQNEAQ (reference sequence). The CDR3 DNA sequence: TGTGCCAGCAGCCCTCGGGCAGTCAGCAACTATGGCTACACCTTC. Its translation is CASSPRAVSNYGYTF.